Given below is one TCR beta chain in context. Trimming shortened V by 5 bases and J by 2 bases, and 8 bases separated the two germline ends. Germline CDR1 MDHEN, CDR2 SYDVKM. The CDR3 has 13 amino acids. The data are from a study of blood T cells in healthy people across ages. PBMCs, at least 7 million per sample, were isolated. A second PCR of 7 to 11 cycles used a sample-barcoded 5' primer and a J-beta primer mix. TCRdb itself ran the 5' RACE reads through MiXCR, one entry per CDR3 protein. The sample holds hundreds of thousands of distinct CDR3 sequences, 53% seen once. Input material: blood. V and J are TRBV28 and TRBJ2-3; D uncertain. The source of this sequence is a man older than 75 in good health. DNA of the CDR3: TGTGCCAGCAGTACTCCGCACACAGATACGCAGTATTTT. Translated, it gives CASSTPHTDTQYF.